This note documents a single T cell receptor beta chain sequence. Its specificity is not known. This table comes from immunoSEQ multiplex PCR, and its TCRdb copy is limited to in-frame clones, with some not included. The table includes some 340,000 clones, about nine tenths detected once. The entry originates in a study of cytomegalovirus exposure and HLA in healthy donors. At the level of the study: The roughly 120 validation repertoires were reported in a later analysis to have been generated on the same platform as the roughly 670 first-cohort repertoires.

Overall study findings and caveats: Specific recognition of CMV antigens was confirmed in vitro for a few chains (all CMV-associated). The classifier was said to identify cytomegalovirus status with high specificity and sensitivity. Overall, under 200 TCR beta chains were annotated as cytomegalovirus-associated.

The V end was cut by 3 bases, the J end by 3 bases, with 9 bases between. The CDR3 consists of 12 residues. Germline lookup yields CDR1 SQVTM and CDR2 ANQGSEA. This receptor was identified in a woman aged 25 to 45 in good health and CMV-seropositive. This chain uses TRBV29-1 with TRBJ2-7, with D possibly called TRBD1 or TRBD2 (5 bases each). The sequenced sample consisted of PBMCs. CDR3 sequence: CSVDGAGYEQYF. Here the CDR3 DNA reads TGCAGCGTTGATGGGGCGGGCTACGAGCAGTACTTC.